This TCR beta chain was captured by sequencing in a study of Ad26.COV2.S vaccination and SARS-CoV-2 variants. Sequenced by immunoSEQ multiplex PCR; TCRdb stores in-frame clones only, minus some. In the table there are about 250,000 clones, around 87% of which are singletons. The CDR3 sequence is 16 residues long. The V gene end was trimmed by 5 bases and the J gene end by 1 base; junction bases not matched to a gene: 3. From germline, CDR1 is MNHEY and CDR2 SVGEGT. The sample's treatment: about 20 received Ad26.COV2.S at low or high dose, single or two shots; about 5 received placebo; per-sample allocation not given. The study sampled participants on day 63 after the first vaccine or placebo injection.

The sequence was obtained from a person between 18 and 59 years old who received the Ad26.COV2.S COVID-19 vaccine or a placebo. Specimen: peripheral blood, collected in a trial of Ad26.COV2.S vaccine versus placebo. The chain joins TRBV6-2 or TRBV6-3 to TRBJ2-5; 14 nucleotides match TRBD2. The DNA of the CDR3 is TGTGCCAGCAGTAACGGACTAGCGGGGGGCCAAGAGACCCAGTACTTC. Translating it yields CASSNGLAGGQETQYF.